The rows below give T cell receptor beta chains drawn from one sample of a study of T-cell memory formation after mild COVID-19. One entry per CDR3 protein, called by TCRdb with MiXCR from the 5' RACE reads. The repertoire holds 250,000 to 300,000 distinct CDR3 sequences, with about a sixth as singletons. The sample consisted of PBMCs or a T cell subset sorted from them (not recorded which). Receptors originate from a man between 18 and 29 years old who had mild COVID-19 (a few samples of this study predate the infection). Cell type and time point are not known. Both conserved end residues are part of each CDR3. The D gene is left open where the match is weak. For some rows the clone size is stated as once, few or many, or as a class when expanded; others skip it.

size	D	V	J	DNA	CDR3
NA	NA	TRBV5-6	TRBJ1-5	TGTGCCAGCAGCTTGACAGGTTACAATCAGCCCCAGCATTTT	CASSLTGYNQPQHF
NA	TRBD1	TRBV18	TRBJ2-7	TGTGCCAGCTCCCCGTCGGGACAGGGTCTCTACGAGCAGTACTTC	CASSPSGQGLYEQYF
many	NA	TRBV6-5	TRBJ2-5	TGTGCCAGTGGAGGGGCCCAAGAGACCCAGTACTTC	CASGGAQETQYF
NA	NA	TRBV7-2	TRBJ1-2	TGTGCCAGCAGCTTTCAGTATGGCTACACCTTC	CASSFQYGYTF
few	NA	TRBV5-1	TRBJ2-7	TGCGCCAGCAGCTTGGCCCTCCAGGGGTTCTACGAGCAGTACTTC	CASSLALQGFYEQYF
few	NA	TRBV5-1	TRBJ2-4	TGCGCCAGCAGCTTGGAACAGGGTGACATTCAGTACTTC	CASSLEQGDIQYF
NA	NA	TRBV6-5	TRBJ2-3	TGTGCCAGCCATGACAGCACAGATACGCAGTATTTT	CASHDSTDTQYF
few	NA	TRBV7-2	TRBJ1-1	TGTGCCAGCAGCTTTAACGGGGTTTCCTCCACTGAAGCTTTCTTT	CASSFNGVSSTEAFF
NA	TRBD1	TRBV27	TRBJ1-4	TGTGCCAGCAGGAGGACAGGGTATCTTGAAAAACTGTTTTTT	CASRRTGYLEKLFF
few	NA	TRBV7-6	TRBJ2-1	TGTGCCAGCACCCAACAGGGCTATGCTTCCTACAATGAGCAGTTCTTC	CASTQQGYASYNEQFF
many	NA	TRBV7-3	TRBJ1-4	TGTGCCAGCAGCCCGGGAGGTGAAAAACTGTTTTTT	CASSPGGEKLFF
NA	NA	TRBV20-1	TRBJ2-5	TGCAGTGCGCGTAAAGGGCCAGAGACCCAGTACTTC	CSARKGPETQYF
NA	NA	TRBV7-6	TRBJ2-3	TGTGCCATCGAAGTTCGGGGAAGCACAGATACGCAGTATTTT	CAIEVRGSTDTQYF
few	TRBD1	TRBV9	TRBJ2-2	TGTGCCAGCAGCGTATCGACAGGGGATCCCGGGGAGCTGTTTTTT	CASSVSTGDPGELFF
NA	NA	TRBV5-1	TRBJ2-7	TGCGCCAGCAGCTTGGGTCTTCGGGGCCCGGATGGGTACGAGCAGTACTTC	CASSLGLRGPDGYEQYF
many	NA	TRBV7-8	TRBJ2-7	TGTGCCAGCAGCTTATCGGACCAGTTATCACCCGAGTACTTC	CASSLSDQLSPEYF
NA	TRBD1	TRBV6-1	TRBJ2-2	TGTGCCAGCAGTGGCCGGGACAGCCAGTGGGGCACCGGGGAGCTGTTTTTT	CASSGRDSQWGTGELFF
NA	NA	TRBV2	TRBJ2-1	TGTGCCAGGAAGGGAGGCGCCCGGTATGAGCAGTTCTTC	CARKGGARYEQFF
NA	NA	TRBV9	TRBJ2-1	TGTGCCAGCAGCGGGAGGGGCCCAGGGGAACGCAATGAGCAGTTCTTC	CASSGRGPGERNEQFF
few	TRBD1	TRBV5-1	TRBJ1-4	TGCGCCAGCAGCGCGGACAGGTATGGCGAAAAACTGTTTTTT	CASSADRYGEKLFF
NA	NA	TRBV3-1	TRBJ1-6	TGTGCCAGCAGCTACCGGGACAATGGGGGATCACCCCTCCACTTT	CASSYRDNGGSPLHF
few	NA	TRBV3-1	TRBJ1-5	TGTGCCAGCAGCCTCGGGGACACCTGGGGCAATCAGCCCCAGCATTTT	CASSLGDTWGNQPQHF
many	NA	TRBV10-3	TRBJ2-2	TGTGCCATCAGTGAGTACCCGCCGAACACCGGGGAGCTGTTTTTT	CAISEYPPNTGELFF
NA	NA	TRBV5-1	TRBJ2-3	TGCGCCAGCAGCTTGGAGGGGGTTCGCGATACGCAGTATTTT	CASSLEGVRDTQYF
NA	NA	TRBV20-1	TRBJ2-3	TGCAGCGCCCCCCCGGTAGTGGGCACAGATACGCAGTATTTT	CSAPPVVGTDTQYF
NA	TRBD1	TRBV5-1	TRBJ2-5	TGCGCCAGCAGCGCACAGGGGGAGACCCAGTACTTC	CASSAQGETQYF
NA	TRBD2	TRBV30	TRBJ2-7	TGTGCCTGTAGCGGGACCTACGAGCAGTACTTC	CACSGTYEQYF